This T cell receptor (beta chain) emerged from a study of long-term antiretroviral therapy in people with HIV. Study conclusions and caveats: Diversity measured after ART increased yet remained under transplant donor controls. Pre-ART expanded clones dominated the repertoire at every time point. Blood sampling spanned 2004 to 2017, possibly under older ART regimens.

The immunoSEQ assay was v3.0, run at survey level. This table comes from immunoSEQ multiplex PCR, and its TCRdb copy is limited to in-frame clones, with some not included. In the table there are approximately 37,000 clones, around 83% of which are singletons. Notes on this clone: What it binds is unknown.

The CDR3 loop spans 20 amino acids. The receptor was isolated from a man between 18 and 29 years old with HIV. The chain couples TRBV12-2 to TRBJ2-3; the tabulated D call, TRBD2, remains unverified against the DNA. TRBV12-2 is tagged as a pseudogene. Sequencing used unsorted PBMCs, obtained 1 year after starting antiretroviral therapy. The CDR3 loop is CASRLSGLAGVFGDWDTQYF. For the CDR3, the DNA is TGTGCAAGTCGCTTATCGGGACTAGCGGGGGTTTTCGGAGATTGGGATACGCAGTATTTT.